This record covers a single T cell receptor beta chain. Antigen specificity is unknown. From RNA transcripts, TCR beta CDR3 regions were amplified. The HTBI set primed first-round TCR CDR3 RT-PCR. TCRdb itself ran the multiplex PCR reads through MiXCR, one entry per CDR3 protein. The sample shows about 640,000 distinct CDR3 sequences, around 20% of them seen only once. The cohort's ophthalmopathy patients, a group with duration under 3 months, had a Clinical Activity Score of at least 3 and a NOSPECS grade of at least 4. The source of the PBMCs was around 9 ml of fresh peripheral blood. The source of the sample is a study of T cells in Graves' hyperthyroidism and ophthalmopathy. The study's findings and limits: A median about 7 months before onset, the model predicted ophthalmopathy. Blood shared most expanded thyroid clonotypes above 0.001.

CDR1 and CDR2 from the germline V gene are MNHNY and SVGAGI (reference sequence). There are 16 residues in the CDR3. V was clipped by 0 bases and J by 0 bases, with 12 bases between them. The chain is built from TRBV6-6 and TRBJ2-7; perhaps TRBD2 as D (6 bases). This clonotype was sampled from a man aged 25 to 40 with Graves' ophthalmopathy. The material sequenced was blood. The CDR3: CASSYSGGVPSYEQYF. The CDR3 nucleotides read TGTGCCAGCAGTTACTCGGGAGGAGTCCCCTCCTACGAGCAGTACTTC.